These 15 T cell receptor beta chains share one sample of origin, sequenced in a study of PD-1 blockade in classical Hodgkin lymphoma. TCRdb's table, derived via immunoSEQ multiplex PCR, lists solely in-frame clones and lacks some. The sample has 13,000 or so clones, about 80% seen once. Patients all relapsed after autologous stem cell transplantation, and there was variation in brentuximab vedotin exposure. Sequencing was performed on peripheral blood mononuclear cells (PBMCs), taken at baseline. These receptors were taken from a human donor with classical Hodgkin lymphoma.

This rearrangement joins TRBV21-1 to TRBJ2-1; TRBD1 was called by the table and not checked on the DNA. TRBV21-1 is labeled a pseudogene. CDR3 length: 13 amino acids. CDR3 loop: CASSKSETAPQFF. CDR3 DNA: TGTGCCAGCAGCAAATCCGAAACAGCACCGCAGTTCTTC.

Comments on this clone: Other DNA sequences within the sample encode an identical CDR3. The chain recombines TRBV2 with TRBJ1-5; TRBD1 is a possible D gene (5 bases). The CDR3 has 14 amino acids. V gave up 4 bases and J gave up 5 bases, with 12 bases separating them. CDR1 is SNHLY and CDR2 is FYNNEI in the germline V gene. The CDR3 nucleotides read TGTGCCAGCAGTGGCACAGGCGGGGATCAGCCCCAGCATTTT. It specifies CASSGTGGDQPQHF.

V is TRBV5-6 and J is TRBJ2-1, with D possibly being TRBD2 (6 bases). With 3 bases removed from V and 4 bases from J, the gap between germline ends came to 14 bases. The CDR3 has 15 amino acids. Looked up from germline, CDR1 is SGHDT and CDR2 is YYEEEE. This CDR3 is CASSWDAGPYNEQFF. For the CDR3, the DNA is TGTGCCAGCAGCTGGGATGCGGGACCTTACAATGAGCAGTTCTTC.

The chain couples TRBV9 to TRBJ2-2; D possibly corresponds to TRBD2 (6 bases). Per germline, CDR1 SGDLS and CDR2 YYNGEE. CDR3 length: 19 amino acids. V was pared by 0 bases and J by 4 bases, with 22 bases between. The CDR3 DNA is TGTGCCAGCAGCGTAGAGACGGGGGAGTCCGGCCCTGTCACCGGGGAGCTGTTTTTT. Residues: CASSVETGESGPVTGELFF. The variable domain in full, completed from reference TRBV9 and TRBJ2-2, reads DSGVTQTPKHLITATGQRVTLRCSPRSGDLSVYWYQQSLDQGLQFLIQYYNGEERAKGNILERFSAQQFPDLHSELNLSSLELGDSALYFCASSVETGESGPVTGELFFGEGSRLTVL.

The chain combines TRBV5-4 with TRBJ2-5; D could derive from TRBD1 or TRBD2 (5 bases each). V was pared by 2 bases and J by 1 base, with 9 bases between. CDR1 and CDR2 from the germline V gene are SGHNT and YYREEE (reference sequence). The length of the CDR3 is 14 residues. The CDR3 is CASSFTGTQETQYF. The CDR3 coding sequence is TGTGCCAGCAGCTTTACCGGGACCCAAGAGACCCAGTACTTC.

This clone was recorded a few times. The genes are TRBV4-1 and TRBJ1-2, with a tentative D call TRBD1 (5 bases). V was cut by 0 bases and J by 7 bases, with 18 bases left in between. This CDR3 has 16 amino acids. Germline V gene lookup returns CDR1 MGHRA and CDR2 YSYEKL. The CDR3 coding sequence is TGCGCCAGCAGCCAAGAGACTCGGGGCATCTTCGGTGGCTACACCTTC. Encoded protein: CASSQETRGIFGGYTF.

CDR3 bases: TGCGCCAGCAGCCAAGAACGACAGGCCAGTAAAAACATTCAGTACTTC. Its protein product is CASSQERQASKNIQYF. The V and J genes are TRBV4-3 and TRBJ2-4; possible D gene TRBD1, 6 bases. The V end lost 0 bases, the J end lost 4 bases, and 13 bases lay between the germline ends. Germline assignment: CDR1 LGHNA and CDR2 YSLEER. This CDR3 has 16 residues.

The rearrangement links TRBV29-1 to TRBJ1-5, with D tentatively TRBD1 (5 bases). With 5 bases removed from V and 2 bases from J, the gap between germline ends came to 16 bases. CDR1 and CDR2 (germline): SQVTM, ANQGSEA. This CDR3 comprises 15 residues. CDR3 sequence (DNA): TGCAGCGTTCCCGCCTCGACAGAGGGCAATCAGCCCCAGCATTTT. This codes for CSVPASTEGNQPQHF.

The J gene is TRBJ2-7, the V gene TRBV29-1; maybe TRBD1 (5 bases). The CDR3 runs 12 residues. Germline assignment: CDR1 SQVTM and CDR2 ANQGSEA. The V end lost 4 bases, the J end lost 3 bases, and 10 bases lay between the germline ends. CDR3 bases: TGCAGCGTTGGAGAAGACAGCTACGAGCAGTACTTC. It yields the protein CSVGEDSYEQYF.

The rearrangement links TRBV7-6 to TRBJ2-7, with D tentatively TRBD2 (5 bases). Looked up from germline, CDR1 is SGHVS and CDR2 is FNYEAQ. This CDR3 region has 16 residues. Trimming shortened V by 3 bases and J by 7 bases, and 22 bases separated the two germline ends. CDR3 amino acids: CASSFTSGEGLGEQYF. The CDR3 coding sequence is TGTGCCAGCAGCTTTACTAGTGGGGAAGGGTTGGGGGAGCAGTACTTC.

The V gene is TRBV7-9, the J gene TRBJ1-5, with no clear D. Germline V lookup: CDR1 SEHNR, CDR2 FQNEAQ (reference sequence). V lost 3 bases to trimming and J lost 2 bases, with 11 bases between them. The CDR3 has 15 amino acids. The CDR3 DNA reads TGTGCCAGCAGCTTCTCCCAACCTGGCAATCAGCCCCAGCATTTT. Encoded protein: CASSFSQPGNQPQHF.

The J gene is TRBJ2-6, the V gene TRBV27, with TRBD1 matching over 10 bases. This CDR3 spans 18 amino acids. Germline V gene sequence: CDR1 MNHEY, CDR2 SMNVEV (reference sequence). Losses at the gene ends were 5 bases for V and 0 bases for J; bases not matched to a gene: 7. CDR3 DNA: TGTGCCAGCAGTGCGACAGGGGGCTCTCTCTCTGGGGCCAACGTCCTGACTTTC. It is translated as CASSATGGSLSGANVLTF.

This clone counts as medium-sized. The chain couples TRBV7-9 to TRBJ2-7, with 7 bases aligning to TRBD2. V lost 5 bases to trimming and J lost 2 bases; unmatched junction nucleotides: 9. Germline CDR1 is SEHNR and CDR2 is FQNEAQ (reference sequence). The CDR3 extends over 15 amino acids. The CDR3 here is CASSRLAAGAYEQYF. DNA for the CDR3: TGTGCCAGCAGCCGACTTGCGGCGGGGGCCTACGAGCAGTACTTC. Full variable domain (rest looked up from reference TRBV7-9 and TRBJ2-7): DTGVSQNPRHKITKRGQNVTFRCDPISEHNRLYWYRQTLGQGPEFLTYFQNEAQLEKSRLLSDRFSAERPKGSFSTLEIQRTEQGDSAMYLCASSRLAAGAYEQYFGPGTRLTVT.

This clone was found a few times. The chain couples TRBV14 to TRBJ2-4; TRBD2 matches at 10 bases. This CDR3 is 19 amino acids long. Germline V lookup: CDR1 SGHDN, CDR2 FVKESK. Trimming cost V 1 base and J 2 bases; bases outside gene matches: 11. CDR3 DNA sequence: TGTGCCAGCAGCCAAGTAAGGGCTAGCGGGGGTGGAACCAAAAACATTCAGTACTTC. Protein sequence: CASSQVRASGGGTKNIQYF.

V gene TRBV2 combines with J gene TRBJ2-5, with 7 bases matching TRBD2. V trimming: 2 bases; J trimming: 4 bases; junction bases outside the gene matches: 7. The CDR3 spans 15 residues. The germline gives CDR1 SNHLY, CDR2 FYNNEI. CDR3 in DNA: TGTGCCAGCAGTGAAATTGGGGGGGTCGGAGAGACCCAGTACTTC. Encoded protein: CASSEIGGVGETQYF.